The following is a T cell receptor beta chain sequence with its context. Its target is unknown. Sequencing was performed with immunoSEQ multiplex PCR; in TCRdb, only in-frame clones are kept and a portion is missing. This sample has approximately 250,000 clones, with around nine tenths found just once. The sample's treatment: 15 to 20 received Ad26.COV2.S at low or high dose, single or two shots; 5 received placebo; per-sample allocation not given. Sample collection was performed on day 63 after the first vaccine or placebo injection. CDR3 length: 13 residues. Trimming removed 1 base from V and 7 bases from J, with 8 bases in between. This specimen comes from a study of Ad26.COV2.S vaccination and SARS-CoV-2 variants. On the study more broadly: Ad26.COV2.S was injected intramuscularly once or twice, 56 days apart.

Study findings and constraints: Possibly, TCR breadth and depth analyses underestimated total T cell responses. After vaccination, reports described spike-specific CD8+ and CD4+ T cell responses as showing substantial breadth.

This TCR came from a person aged 18-65 years who received the Ad26.COV2.S COVID-19 vaccine or a placebo. The chain is built from TRBV12-3 or TRBV12-4 and TRBJ2-4, with D unclear. The sample consisted of peripheral blood, taken in a trial of Ad26.COV2.S vaccine versus placebo. In DNA, the CDR3 is TGTGCCAGCAGTTTAGGTCGGCTTAACATTCAGTACTTC. This translates into CASSLGRLNIQYF.